This TCR beta chain was sequenced for a study of blood T cell repertoires in COVID-19. Study background: Some COVID-19 samples were acute and others convalescent; all came from the United States, Italy and Spain. T cells, B-cell-depleted T cells, or PBMCs provided the cDNA or gDNA that served as material.

The CDR3 covers 11 residues. The V and J ends lost 0 bases and 5 bases respectively, with 4 bases between them. Germline CDR1 and CDR2: DFQATT and SNEGSKA (reference sequence). This clone appeared once. Authors' analysis steps: Estimation of nucleated cell counts was performed using reference gene primer amplification. The data were produced by immunoSEQ multiplex PCR, yet TCRdb's version contains in-frame clones alone and is incomplete. Clone size and V and J calls were adopted from that table, with D and trimming inferred from the DNA. The sample contains approximately 88,000 clones, roughly four fifths of which appear only once.

V usage is TRBV20-1 and J usage is TRBJ2-5; no clear D gene. The sequenced sample consisted of peripheral blood. The sequence came from a woman of 80 years or more with active or convalescent COVID-19. The CDR3 region is CSARDLETQYF. CDR3 DNA sequence: TGCAGTGCTAGAGATCTGGAGACCCAGTACTTC.